Following are 10 T cell receptor beta chains from one sample sequenced in a study of control samples from healthy donors and cancer patients. The method was immunoSEQ multiplex PCR; TCRdb's version includes in-frame clones alone and lacks a portion of them. The sample gives some 130,000 clones, approximately 90% of which show up once; over 2% is in the top ten. Specimen: blood. These receptors all come from a man aged 18 to 30 in good health.

V is TRBV18 and J is TRBJ2-1; TRBD1 matches 7 bases. After removal of 2 bases from V and 6 bases from J, the junction contained 4 bases not matched to a gene. The CDR3 covers 14 residues. The germline CDR1 and CDR2 sequences are KGHSH and LQKENI. As DNA, the CDR3 is TGTGCCAGCTCACCATCCGGGACAGCCAATGAGCAGTTCTTC. It translates to CASSPSGTANEQFF.

This chain links TRBV4-1 with TRBJ2-2; D possibly corresponds to TRBD2 (5 bases). Germline V gene data show CDR1 as MGHRA and CDR2 as YSYEKL. CDR3 length equals 18 residues. V was trimmed by 0 bases and J by 3 bases, leaving 17 bases between them. The CDR3 protein is CASSQDVREARDTGELFF. In DNA form, the CDR3 reads TGCGCCAGCAGCCAAGACGTGAGGGAAGCGAGAGACACCGGGGAGCTGTTTTTT.

The rearrangement links TRBV11-2 to TRBJ2-3; the match to TRBD2 covers 8 bases. The CDR3 sequence is 15 residues long. V dropped 2 bases and J dropped 3; count of bases not matched to a gene: 4. Per the germline V gene, CDR1 is SGHAT and CDR2 is FQNNGV. The CDR3 coding sequence is TGTGCCAGCAGCTTATCGGCTAGCGGGACAGATACGCAGTATTTT. Translating it yields CASSLSASGTDTQYF.

This clone showed up just a few times. This rearrangement joins TRBV2 to TRBJ1-1; D not resolved. From germline, CDR1 is SNHLY and CDR2 FYNNEI. Trimming left V 6 bases short and J 1 base short, with 6 bases between. The CDR3 is 12 residues long. The DNA for the CDR3 is TGTGCCAGCAGGGCTGGGAACACTGAAGCTTTCTTT. The encoded protein is CASRAGNTEAFF.

The chain recombines TRBV7-2 with TRBJ2-1; a weak D match, TRBD1 (6 bases). Trimming stripped 3 bases from V and 10 bases from J, with 16 bases between. Germline CDR1 reads SGHTA; CDR2 reads FQGNSA. The CDR3 is 14 amino acids. The CDR3 is CASSLATGPIEQFF. CDR3 DNA: TGTGCCAGCAGCTTGGCCACAGGGCCGATAGAGCAGTTCTTC.

V usage is TRBV5-5 and J usage is TRBJ2-7; D might be TRBD2 (6 bases). Between the trimmed V and J ends, which lost 1 base and 2 bases, there was a span of 13 bases. This CDR3 region has 15 residues. From germline, CDR1 is SGHKS and CDR2 YYEKEE (reference sequence). CDR3 sequence: CASSLIGTAAYEQYF. CDR3 in DNA: TGTGCCAGCAGCTTGATCGGGACTGCAGCCTACGAGCAGTACTTC.

This chain joins TRBV2 and TRBJ2-1; 8 positions match TRBD2. This CDR3 has 11 residues. The V segment lost 5 bases and the J segment 16 bases; nucleotides outside the gene matches: 7. Germline CDR1 is SNHLY and CDR2 is FYNNEI. The CDR3 DNA follows: TGTGCCAGCAGTCTTCAGCGGGGGCCTTTCTTC. This gives the protein CASSLQRGPFF.

A single count supports this clone. The chain combines TRBV4-1 with TRBJ1-4; D gene ambiguous. Trimming pared 4 bases from V and 8 bases from J, leaving 23 bases between. Germline V CDR1 and CDR2: MGHRA, YSYEKL. The CDR3 sequence is 17 residues long. The CDR3: CASSPSPRKRPEEKLFF. The DNA of the CDR3 is TGCGCCAGCAGCCCCAGCCCCAGGAAACGACCTGAGGAAAAACTGTTTTTT.

This rearrangement joins TRBV5-5 to TRBJ1-1; 9 bases agree with TRBD1. The CDR3 extends over 15 amino acids. The junction had 4 bases not matched to a gene; V was cut back by 2 bases and J by 2 bases. The germline V gene encodes CDR1 SGHKS and CDR2 YYEKEE (reference sequence). CDR3 DNA sequence: TGTGCCAGCAGCTTCCTAACAGGGGGCAACACTGAAGCTTTCTTT. This sequence encodes CASSFLTGGNTEAFF. Complete variable domain (other parts from reference TRBV5-5 and TRBJ1-1): DAGVTQSPTHLIKTRGQQVTLRCSPISGHKSVSWYQQVLGQGPQFIFQYYEKEERGRGNFPDRFSARQFPNYSSELNVNALLLGDSALYLCASSFLTGGNTEAFFGQGTRLTVV.

This clone was observed a handful of times. The rearrangement joins TRBV5-1 to TRBJ1-2; 9 nucleotides agree with TRBD1. CDR1 is SGHRS and CDR2 is YFSETQ in the germline V gene. CDR3 length: 14 amino acids. The V and J ends lost 0 bases and 7 bases, in that order; junction bases with no gene match: 4. CDR3 sequence reads: CASSLAGQGGGYTF. The CDR3, as DNA: TGCGCCAGCAGCTTGGCGGGACAGGGAGGTGGCTACACCTTC.